The entry that follows covers one TCR beta chain sequence. Its antigen is undetermined. The data belong to a study of T cell responses to AZD1222 COVID-19 vaccine. Study-wide findings and caveats: Across spike, vaccine-associated CD4 TCRs were found, dominant at 160-218 and 743-854.

The V gene's germline CDR1 is MNHEY and CDR2 SMNVEV (reference sequence). Trimming removed 2 bases from V and 8 bases from J; junction bases left unmatched: 8. The CDR3 consists of 15 residues. This table comes from immunoSEQ multiplex PCR, and its TCRdb copy is limited to in-frame clones, with some not included. The table has about 100,000 clones, around nine tenths seen once. The sequence was obtained from an adult who received the AZD1222 COVID-19 vaccine. The sequencing here drew on peripheral blood, taken 28 days after the second AZD1222 dose. The chain has TRBV27 and TRBJ1-2, with TRBD1 identical over 10 bases. CDR3 residues: CASSLQRQGAQGYTF. CDR3 nucleotides: TGTGCCAGCAGTTTACAGAGACAGGGGGCGCAAGGCTACACCTTC.